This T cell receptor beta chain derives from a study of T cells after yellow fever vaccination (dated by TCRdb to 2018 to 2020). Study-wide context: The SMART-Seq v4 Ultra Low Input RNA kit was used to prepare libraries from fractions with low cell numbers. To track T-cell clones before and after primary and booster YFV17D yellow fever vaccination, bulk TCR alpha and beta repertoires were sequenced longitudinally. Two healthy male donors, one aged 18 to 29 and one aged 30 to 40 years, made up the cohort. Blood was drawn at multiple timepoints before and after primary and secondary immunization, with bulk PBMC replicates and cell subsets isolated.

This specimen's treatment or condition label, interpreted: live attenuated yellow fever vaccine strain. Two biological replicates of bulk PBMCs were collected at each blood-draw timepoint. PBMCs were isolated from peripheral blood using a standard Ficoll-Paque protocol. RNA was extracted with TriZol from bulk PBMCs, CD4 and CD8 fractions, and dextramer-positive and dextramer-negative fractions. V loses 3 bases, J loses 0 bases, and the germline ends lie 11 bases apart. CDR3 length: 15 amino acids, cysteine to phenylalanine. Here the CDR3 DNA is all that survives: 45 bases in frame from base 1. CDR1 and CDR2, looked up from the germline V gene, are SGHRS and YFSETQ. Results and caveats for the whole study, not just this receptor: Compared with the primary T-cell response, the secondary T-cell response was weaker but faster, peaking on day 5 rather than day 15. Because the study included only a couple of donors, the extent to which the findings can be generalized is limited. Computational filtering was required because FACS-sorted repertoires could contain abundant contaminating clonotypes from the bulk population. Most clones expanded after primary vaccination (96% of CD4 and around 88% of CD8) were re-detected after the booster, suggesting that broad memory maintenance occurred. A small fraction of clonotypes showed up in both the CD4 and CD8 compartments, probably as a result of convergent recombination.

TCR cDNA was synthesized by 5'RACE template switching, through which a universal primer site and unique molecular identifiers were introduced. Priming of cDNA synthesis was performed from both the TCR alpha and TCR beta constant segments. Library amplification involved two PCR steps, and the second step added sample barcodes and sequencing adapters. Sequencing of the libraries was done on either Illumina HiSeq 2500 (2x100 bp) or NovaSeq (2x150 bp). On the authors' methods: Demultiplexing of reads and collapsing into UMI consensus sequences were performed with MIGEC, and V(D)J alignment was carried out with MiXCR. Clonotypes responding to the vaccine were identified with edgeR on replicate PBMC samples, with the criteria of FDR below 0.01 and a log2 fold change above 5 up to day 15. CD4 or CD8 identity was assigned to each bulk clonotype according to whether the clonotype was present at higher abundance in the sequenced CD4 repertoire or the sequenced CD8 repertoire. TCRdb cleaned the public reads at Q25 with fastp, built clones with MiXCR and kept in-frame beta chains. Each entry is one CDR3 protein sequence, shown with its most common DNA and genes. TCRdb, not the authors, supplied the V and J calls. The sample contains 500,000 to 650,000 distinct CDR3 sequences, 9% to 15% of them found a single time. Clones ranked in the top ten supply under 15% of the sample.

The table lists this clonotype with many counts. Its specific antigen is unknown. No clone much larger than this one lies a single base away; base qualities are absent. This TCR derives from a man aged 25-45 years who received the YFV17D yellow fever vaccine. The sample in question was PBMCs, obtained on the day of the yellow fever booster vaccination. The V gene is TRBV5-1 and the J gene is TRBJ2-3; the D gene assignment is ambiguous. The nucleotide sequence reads TGCGCCAGCAGCTCCCGCGGAACTAGCACAGATACGCAGTATTTT. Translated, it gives CASSSRGTSTDTQYF.